A single T cell receptor (beta chain) is shown here with its context. The entry originates in a study of blood T cell repertoires in COVID-19. Study background: COVID-19 samples collected from the United States, Italy and Spain covered acute and convalescent phases.

Trimming at V came to 2 bases and at J to 8 bases, leaving 6 bases not matched to a gene. Germline V gene sequence: CDR1 SGHAT, CDR2 FQDESV (reference sequence). CDR3 size: 16 residues. In the original analysis: Amplification with reference gene primers provided the estimates of nucleated cell counts. Profiled with immunoSEQ multiplex PCR; TCRdb holds only in-frame clones, not every one. V, J and clone size were drawn from that table, and D and trimming were deduced from the DNA. Counted here are roughly 46,000 clones, approximately 83% occurring once; the ten biggest clones make up less than 20%. The sequenced material came from peripheral blood. This TCR derives from a human donor in a cohort sampled during active COVID-19. The donor label of this sample is uncertain. The genes are TRBV11-1 and TRBJ1-4; 12 bases map to TRBD1. Here the CDR3 DNA reads TGTGCCAGCAGCTTAAACTCCGGGACAGGGGGCGAAAAACTGTTTTTT. It is translated as CASSLNSGTGGEKLFF.